This TCR beta chain stems from a study of T cell responses to AZD1222 COVID-19 vaccine. Study-wide results and caveats: Only a handful of AZD1222 recipients, more than 5 in all, had baseline seropositivity.

Per germline, CDR1 KGHDR and CDR2 SFDVKD. The CDR3 sequence is 16 residues long. This clone was detected once. The antigen is not known. The junction departs from germline at one end; a sequencing error may be responsible. Clones were read by immunoSEQ multiplex PCR, and TCRdb kept only the in-frame ones, dropping some. The sample carries roughly 150,000 clones, around 88% recorded once. The sequencing here drew on peripheral blood, taken on day 0 of AZD1222 vaccination. This TCR was sampled from an adult in good health. V usage is TRBV24-1 and J usage is TRBJ2-1; 8 bases fit TRBD1. The CDR3 loop is CATRANQGAIYSEQFF. The CDR3 DNA reads TGTGCCACCAGAGCGAACCAGGGGGCGATCTACAGTGAGCAGTTCTTC.